Listed here are 9 T cell receptor beta chains from one sample, sequenced in a study of T cells in Graves' hyperthyroidism and ophthalmopathy. There were TCR beta CDR3 regions amplified from RNA transcripts. An initial round of RT-PCR targeting the TCR CDR3 relied on the HTBI primer set. MiXCR, run by TCRdb on the multiplex PCR reads, gives a single entry per CDR3 protein. The sample lists roughly 510,000 distinct CDR3 sequences; approximately 48% were seen once. The source material was peripheral blood or thyroid tissue (not recorded which). These receptors all come from an adult woman with Graves' disease, either hyperthyroidism or ophthalmopathy (not recorded which).

The chain is built from TRBV29-1 and TRBJ2-7, with D perhaps TRBD1 or TRBD2 (5 bases each). The CDR3 runs to 14 residues. Trimming took 1 base from V and 2 from J, leaving 12 bases between them. Germline assignment: CDR1 SQVTM and CDR2 ANQGSEA. CDR3 bases: TGCAGCGTTGAAGGCCCCGGGACCCCCTACGAGCAGTACTTC. Translating it yields CSVEGPGTPYEQYF.

This chain uses TRBV9 with TRBJ2-5; D is unclear. The CDR3 contains 13 residues. Germline CDR1 SGDLS, CDR2 YYNGEE. Trimming cost V 0 bases and J 4 bases, with 7 bases left between them. The CDR3 DNA is TGTGCCAGCAGCGTAGGGTCTTCAGAGACCCAGTACTTC. Translated, it gives CASSVGSSETQYF.

This clonotype was seen more than once but under ten times. The rearrangement links TRBV9 to TRBJ2-7; no clear D. The CDR3 covers 13 residues. Germline-derived CDR1 and CDR2 are SGDLS and YYNGEE. V gave up 1 base and J gave up 5 bases, with 10 bases separating them. The CDR3: CASSVSAGDEQYF. The CDR3 coding sequence is TGTGCCAGCAGCGTAAGTGCTGGGGACGAGCAGTACTTC.

This sequence joins TRBV28 and TRBJ1-6, with TRBD1 as a possible D gene (5 bases). The V and J ends lost 4 bases and 4 bases respectively, with 11 bases between them. Germline loops: CDR1 MDHEN, CDR2 SYDVKM. The CDR3 covers 15 residues. CDR3: CASSSAGQYNSPLHF. In DNA, the CDR3 is TGTGCCAGCAGTTCCGCGGGGCAGTATAATTCACCCCTCCACTTT.

This clonotype was picked up many times. V usage is TRBV7-8 and J usage is TRBJ1-1, with D maybe TRBD1 (5 bases). V was trimmed by 3 bases and J by 3 bases, leaving 8 bases between them. CDR1 is SGHVS and CDR2 is FQNEAQ in the germline V gene. The CDR3 covers 13 residues. The CDR3 region is CASSFRVDTEAFF. The CDR3 DNA reads as TGTGCCAGCAGCTTCAGGGTGGACACTGAAGCTTTCTTT.

This clonotype was seen more than once but under ten times. The V and J genes are TRBV2 and TRBJ2-5; D gene ambiguous. The CDR3 totals 12 residues. CDR1 is SNHLY, CDR2 FYNNEI, per germline. V lost 9 bases and J lost 4, with 12 bases in between. DNA for the CDR3: TGTGCCAGAACCAGCCCGAGAGAGACCCAGTACTTC. Its protein is CARTSPRETQYF.

This chain uses TRBV7-9 with TRBJ1-1; the D gene is possibly TRBD1 (5 bases). V was trimmed by 6 bases and J by 2 bases, leaving 16 bases between them. CDR3 length equals 15 residues. Germline V gives CDR1 SEHNR, CDR2 FQNEAQ (reference sequence). CDR3 sequence: CASSLGRNRNTEAFF. As DNA, the CDR3 is TGTGCCAGCAGTCTGGGACGGAACAGAAACACTGAAGCTTTCTTT.

This rearrangement joins TRBV3-2 to TRBJ2-2; the table's D call, TRBD2, has no DNA check behind it. TRBV3-2 is shown as a pseudogene. The length of the CDR3 is 17 residues. As DNA, the CDR3 is TGTGCCAGCAGCCATTGGGGACTAGCGGTTAACACCGGGGAGCTGTTTTTT. This codes for CASSHWGLAVNTGELFF.

This clonotype has at least ten counts. CDR3 nucleotide sequence: TGTGCCAGCAGCTTCGGCAGGGGGCCTGGTGGGACCTTC. Protein sequence: CASSFGRGPGGTF. This sequence joins TRBV7-2 and TRBJ1-2; 8 bases map to TRBD1. J was trimmed by 14 bases and V by 3 bases; bases with no gene match: 11. Looked up from germline, CDR1 is SGHTA and CDR2 is FQGNSA. The CDR3 loop spans 13 amino acids.